The clone carrying this TCR beta chain was seen once. Germline V lookup: CDR1 LGHDT, CDR2 YNNKEL (reference sequence). Trimming cost V 1 base and J 2 bases, with 10 bases left between them. CDR3 length: 15 amino acids. This sample is part of a study of blood T cell repertoires in COVID-19. About the study: PBMCs, B-cell-depleted T cells, or T cells were the source of the cDNA or gDNA that made up the material.

The authors' processing: Amplification of reference gene primers provided the estimated nucleated cell counts. The assay was immunoSEQ multiplex PCR, and TCRdb's table has in-frame clones only and misses some. D and trimming were read from the DNA, whereas the V and J calls and clone size are those reported in that table. The sample records fewer than 250,000 clones, 75% to 90% being singletons. The sample comprised peripheral blood. The origin of this receptor is a woman in her forties with acute or convalescent COVID-19. The chain has TRBV3-1 (or the pseudogene TRBV3-2) and TRBJ2-3; the D gene is possibly TRBD1 (6 bases). Written as DNA, the CDR3 is TGTGCCAGCAGCCAAGTCTGGACAGCCACAGATACGCAGTATTTT. Translation gives CASSQVWTATDTQYF.